One and the same sample provided the 5 T cell receptor beta chains below, sequenced in a study of blood T cell repertoires in COVID-19. The method was immunoSEQ multiplex PCR; TCRdb's version includes in-frame clones alone and lacks a portion of them. The sample has 350,000 to 400,000 clones, 70% to 90% seen once; the top ten hold around 7.4%. The sequenced material came from peripheral blood. These receptor sequences come from an older woman with COVID-19, enrolled during active disease.

Worth noting for this clone: Other DNA sequences in the sample encode the same CDR3. The chain carries TRBV6-1 and TRBJ1-1; 7 bases are a match to TRBD1. CDR3 length: 14 residues. With 0 bases clipped from V and 4 bases from J, the junction kept 2 bases outside the gene matches. The germline CDR1 and CDR2 sequences are MNHNS and SASEGT. The CDR3 spells CASSEATGRTEAFF. The DNA of the CDR3 is TGTGCCAGCAGTGAAGCGACAGGGCGCACTGAAGCTTTCTTT.

The rearrangement joins TRBV10-3 to TRBJ1-1; a possible D gene is TRBD1 (6 bases). The CDR3 extends over 14 amino acids. V dropped 7 bases and J dropped 1 base, with 13 bases sitting between them. Germline V gives CDR1 ENHRY, CDR2 SYGVKD. CDR3 region: CAITDMGQNTEAFF. DNA for the CDR3: TGTGCCATCACCGATATGGGACAGAACACTGAAGCTTTCTTT.

The chain carries TRBV6-4 and TRBJ1-1; D remains ambiguous. The CDR3 covers 14 residues. The V end lost 3 bases, the J end lost 6 bases, and 14 bases lay between the germline ends. Germline CDR1 is MRHNA and CDR2 is SNTAGT. In DNA, the CDR3 is TGTGCCAGCAGTGATCTGATTCCCGGGGCTGAAGCTTTCTTT. As protein: CASSDLIPGAEAFF.

V usage is TRBV4-1 and J usage is TRBJ1-4; D unclear. The germline V gene encodes CDR1 MGHRA and CDR2 YSYEKL. Trimming cost V 2 bases and J 4 bases, with 8 bases left between them. There are 14 residues in the CDR3. The CDR3 protein is CASSQRLLNEKLFF. CDR3 coding DNA: TGCGCCAGCAGCCAACGACTGCTTAATGAAAAACTGTTTTTT.

A single count supports this clone. The V and J genes are TRBV7-8 and TRBJ1-1, with D possibly being TRBD1 (6 bases). V was cut by 4 bases and J by 3 bases, with 12 bases left in between. The CDR3 is 14 residues long. Germline CDR1 reads SGHVS; CDR2 reads FQNEAQ. This CDR3 is CASSSTYRDTEAFF. CDR3 bases: TGTGCCAGCAGCTCTACATACAGGGACACTGAAGCTTTCTTT.